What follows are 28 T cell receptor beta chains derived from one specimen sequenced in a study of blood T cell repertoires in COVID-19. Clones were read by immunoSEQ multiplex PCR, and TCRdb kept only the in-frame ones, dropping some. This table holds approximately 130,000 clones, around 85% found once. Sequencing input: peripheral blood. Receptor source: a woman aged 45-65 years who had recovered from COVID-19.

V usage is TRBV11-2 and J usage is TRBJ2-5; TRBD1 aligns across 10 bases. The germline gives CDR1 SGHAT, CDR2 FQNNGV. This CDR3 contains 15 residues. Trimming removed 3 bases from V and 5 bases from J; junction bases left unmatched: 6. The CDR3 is CASSLGTGAAETQYF. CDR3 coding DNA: TGTGCCAGCAGCTTGGGGACAGGGGCGGCGGAGACCCAGTACTTC.

CDR3 coding DNA: TGCGCCAGCAGCTTGACGCAGGGAAGCACCGGGGAGCTGTTTTTT. This sequence encodes CASSLTQGSTGELFF. The rearrangement links TRBV5-1 to TRBJ2-2; D may be TRBD1 (5 bases). V lost 1 base to trimming and J lost 4 bases, with 11 bases between them. CDR1 and CDR2 from the germline V gene are SGHRS and YFSETQ. This CDR3 is built from 15 residues.

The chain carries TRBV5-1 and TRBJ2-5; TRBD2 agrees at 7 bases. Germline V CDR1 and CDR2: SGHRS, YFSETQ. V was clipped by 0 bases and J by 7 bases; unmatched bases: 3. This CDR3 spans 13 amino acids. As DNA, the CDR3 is TGCGCCAGCAGCTTGGATTGGGGGGGGACCCAGTACTTC. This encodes CASSLDWGGTQYF.

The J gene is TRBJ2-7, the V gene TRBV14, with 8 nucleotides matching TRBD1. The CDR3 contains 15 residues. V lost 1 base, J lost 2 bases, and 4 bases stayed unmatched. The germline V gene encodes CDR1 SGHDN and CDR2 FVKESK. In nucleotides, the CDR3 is TGTGCCAGCAGCCAAGTAGGGACAGGACCCTACGAGCAGTACTTC. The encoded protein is CASSQVGTGPYEQYF. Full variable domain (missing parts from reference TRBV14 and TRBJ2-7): EAGVTQFPSHSVIEKGQTVTLRCDPISGHDNLYWYRRVMGKEIKFLLHFVKESKQDESGMPNNRFLAERTGGTYSTLKVQPAELEDSGVYFCASSQVGTGPYEQYFGPGTRLTVT.

CDR3 sequence (DNA): TGTGCCAGTAAATCCTTTGAGGGCAATCAGCCCCAGCATTTT. This encodes CASKSFEGNQPQHF. The genes are TRBV19 and TRBJ1-5; D is unclear. The CDR3 length is 14 residues. Germline values: CDR1 LNHDA, CDR2 SQIVND (reference sequence). The ends were cut back, 7 bases at V and 2 bases at J, with 12 bases in the middle.

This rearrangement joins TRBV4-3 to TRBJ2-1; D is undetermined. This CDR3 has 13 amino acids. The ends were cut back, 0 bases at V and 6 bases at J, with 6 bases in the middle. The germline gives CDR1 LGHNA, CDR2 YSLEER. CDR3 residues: CASSQELPNEQFF. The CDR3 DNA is TGCGCCAGCAGCCAAGAACTCCCCAATGAGCAGTTCTTC.

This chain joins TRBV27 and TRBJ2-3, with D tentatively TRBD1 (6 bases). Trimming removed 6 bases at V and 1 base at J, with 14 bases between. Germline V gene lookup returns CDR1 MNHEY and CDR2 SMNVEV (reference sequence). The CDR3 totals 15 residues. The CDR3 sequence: CASRRNRVGTDTQYF. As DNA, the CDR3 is TGTGCCAGCAGGCGTAACAGGGTTGGCACAGATACGCAGTATTTT.

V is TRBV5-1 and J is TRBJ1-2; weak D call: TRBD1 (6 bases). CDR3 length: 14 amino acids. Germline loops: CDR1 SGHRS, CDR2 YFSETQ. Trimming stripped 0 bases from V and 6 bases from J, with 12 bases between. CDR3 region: CASSLDREGDGYTF. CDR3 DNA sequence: TGCGCCAGCAGCTTGGACAGGGAAGGGGATGGCTACACCTTC.

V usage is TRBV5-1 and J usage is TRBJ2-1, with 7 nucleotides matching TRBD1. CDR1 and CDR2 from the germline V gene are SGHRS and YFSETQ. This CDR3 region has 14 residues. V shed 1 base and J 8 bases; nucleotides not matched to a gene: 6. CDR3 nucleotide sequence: TGCGCCAGCAGCTTGCGGGACAGCACCGATGAGCAGTTCTTC. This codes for CASSLRDSTDEQFF.

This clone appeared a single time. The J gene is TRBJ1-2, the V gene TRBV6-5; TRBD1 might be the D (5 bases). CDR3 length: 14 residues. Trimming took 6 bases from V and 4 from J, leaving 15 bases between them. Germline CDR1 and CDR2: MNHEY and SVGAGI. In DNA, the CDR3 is TGTGCCAGCAGGGCAGGGATTTGGAGCTATGGCTACACCTTC. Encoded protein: CASRAGIWSYGYTF.

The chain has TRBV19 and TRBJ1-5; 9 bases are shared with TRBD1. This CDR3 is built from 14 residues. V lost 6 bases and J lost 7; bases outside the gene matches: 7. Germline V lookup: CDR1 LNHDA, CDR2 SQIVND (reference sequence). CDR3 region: CASSRDRAGQPQHF. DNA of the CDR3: TGTGCCAGTAGCCGGGACAGGGCAGGACAGCCCCAGCATTTT.

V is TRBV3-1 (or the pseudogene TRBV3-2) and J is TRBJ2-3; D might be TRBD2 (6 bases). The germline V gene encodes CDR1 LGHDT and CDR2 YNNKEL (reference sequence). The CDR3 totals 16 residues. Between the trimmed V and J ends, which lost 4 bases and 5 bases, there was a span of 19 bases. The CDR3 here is CASSLNRAGRGDTQYF. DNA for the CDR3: TGTGCCAGCAGCCTGAACCGGGCGGGGCGGGGAGATACGCAGTATTTT.

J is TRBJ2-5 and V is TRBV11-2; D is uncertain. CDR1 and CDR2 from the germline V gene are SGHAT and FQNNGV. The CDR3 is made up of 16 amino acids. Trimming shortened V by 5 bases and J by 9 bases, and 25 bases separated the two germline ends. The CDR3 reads CASSPNGVGFRSAQYF. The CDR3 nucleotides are TGTGCCAGCAGCCCCAACGGAGTGGGTTTTCGGTCGGCCCAGTACTTC.

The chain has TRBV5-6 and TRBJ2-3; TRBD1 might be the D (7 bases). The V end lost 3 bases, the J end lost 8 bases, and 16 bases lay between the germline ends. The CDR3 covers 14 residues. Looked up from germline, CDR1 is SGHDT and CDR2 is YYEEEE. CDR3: CASSSYRGLGTQYF. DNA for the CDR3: TGTGCCAGCAGCTCCTACAGGGGACTGGGTACGCAGTATTTT.

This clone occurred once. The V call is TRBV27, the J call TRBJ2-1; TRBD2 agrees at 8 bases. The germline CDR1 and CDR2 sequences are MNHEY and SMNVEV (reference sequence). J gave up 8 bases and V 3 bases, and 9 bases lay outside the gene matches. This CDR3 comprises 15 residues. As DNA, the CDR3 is TGTGCCAGCAGTTTTTTGGCGGGAGGCAGGGATGAGCAGTTCTTC. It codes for CASSFLAGGRDEQFF.

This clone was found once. The CDR3 DNA reads TGTGCCAGCAGTGAAGGGGGGGGACCGACAAGGGGAGCTTTCTTT. Its protein product is CASSEGGGPTRGAFF. V usage is TRBV6-1 and J usage is TRBJ1-1, with D maybe TRBD1 (5 bases). V lost 1 base, J lost 10 bases, and 19 bases lay in between. CDR3 length equals 15 residues. Germline CDR1 is MNHNS and CDR2 is SASEGT.

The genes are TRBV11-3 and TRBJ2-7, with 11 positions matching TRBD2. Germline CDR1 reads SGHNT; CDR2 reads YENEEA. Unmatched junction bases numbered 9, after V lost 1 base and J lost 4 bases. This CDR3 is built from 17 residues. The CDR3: CASSLGQLAGVSYEQYF. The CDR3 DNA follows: TGTGCCAGCAGCTTAGGCCAACTAGCGGGAGTATCGTACGAGCAGTACTTC.

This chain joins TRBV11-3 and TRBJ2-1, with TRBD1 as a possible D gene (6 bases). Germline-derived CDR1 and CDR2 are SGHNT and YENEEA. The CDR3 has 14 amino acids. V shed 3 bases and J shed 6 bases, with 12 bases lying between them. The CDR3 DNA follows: TGTGCCAGCAGCTTGCACCCACAGGGCAATGAGCAGTTCTTC. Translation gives CASSLHPQGNEQFF.

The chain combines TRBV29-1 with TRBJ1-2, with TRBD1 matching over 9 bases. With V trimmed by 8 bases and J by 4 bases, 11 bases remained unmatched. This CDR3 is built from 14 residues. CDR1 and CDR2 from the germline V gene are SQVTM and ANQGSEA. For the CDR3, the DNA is TGCAGCATAGGCCCGGGACAGGGAGTCTATGGCTACACCTTC. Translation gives CSIGPGQGVYGYTF.

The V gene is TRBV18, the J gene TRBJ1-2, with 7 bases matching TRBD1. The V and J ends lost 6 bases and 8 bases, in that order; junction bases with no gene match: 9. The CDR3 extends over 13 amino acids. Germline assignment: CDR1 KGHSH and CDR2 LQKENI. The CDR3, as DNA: TGTGCCAGCTCGTCCGACAGGGACGAAGGCTACACCTTC. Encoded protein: CASSSDRDEGYTF.

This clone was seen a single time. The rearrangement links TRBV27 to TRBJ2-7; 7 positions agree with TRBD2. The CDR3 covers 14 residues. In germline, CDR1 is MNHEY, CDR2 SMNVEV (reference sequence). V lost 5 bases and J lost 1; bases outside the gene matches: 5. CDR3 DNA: TGTGCCAGCAGTCGGGCTAGCGGTTCCTACGAGCAGTACTTC. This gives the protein CASSRASGSYEQYF.

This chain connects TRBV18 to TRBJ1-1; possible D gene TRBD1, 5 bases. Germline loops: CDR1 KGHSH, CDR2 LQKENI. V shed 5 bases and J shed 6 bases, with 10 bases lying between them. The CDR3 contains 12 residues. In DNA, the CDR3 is TGTGCCAGCTCAGCCAGGGTCCCTGAAGCTTTCTTT. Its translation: CASSARVPEAFF.

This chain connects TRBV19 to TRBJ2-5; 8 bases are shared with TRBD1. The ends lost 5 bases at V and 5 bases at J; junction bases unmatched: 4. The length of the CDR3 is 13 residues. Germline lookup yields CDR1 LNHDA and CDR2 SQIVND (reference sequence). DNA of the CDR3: TGTGCCAGTAGTCTCAGGGGGCGGGAGACCCAGTACTTC. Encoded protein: CASSLRGRETQYF.

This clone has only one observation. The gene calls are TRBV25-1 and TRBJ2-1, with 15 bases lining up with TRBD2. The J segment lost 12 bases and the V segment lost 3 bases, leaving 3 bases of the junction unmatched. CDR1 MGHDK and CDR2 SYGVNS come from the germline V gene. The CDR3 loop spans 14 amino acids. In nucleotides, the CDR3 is TGTGCCAGCAGTGATGGACTAGCGGGAGGGGTGCAGTTCTTC. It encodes CASSDGLAGGVQFF. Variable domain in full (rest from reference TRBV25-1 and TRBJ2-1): EADIYQTPRYLVIGTGKKITLECSQTMGHDKMYWYQQDPGMELHLIHYSYGVNSTEKGDLSSESTVSRIRTEHFPLTLESARPSHTSQYLCASSDGLAGGVQFFGPGTRLTVL.

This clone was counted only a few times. CDR3 amino acids: CASSQPSTALNTEAFF. In DNA, the CDR3 is TGTGCCAGCAGCCAACCTTCAACAGCTCTGAACACTGAAGCTTTCTTT. V gene TRBV11-1 combines with J gene TRBJ1-1, with no clear D. CDR1 is SGHAT and CDR2 is FQDESV in the germline V gene (reference sequence). V was clipped by 5 bases and J by 0 bases, with 16 bases between them. The CDR3 spans 16 residues.

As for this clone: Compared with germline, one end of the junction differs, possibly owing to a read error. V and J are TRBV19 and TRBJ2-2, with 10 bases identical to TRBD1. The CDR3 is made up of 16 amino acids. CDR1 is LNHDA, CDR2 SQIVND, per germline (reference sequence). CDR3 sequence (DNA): TGTGCCAGTAGTGTAGACAGGGGGCGACGCACCGGGGAGCTGTTTTTT. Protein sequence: CASSVDRGRRTGELFF.

The CDR3 DNA reads TGTGCCAGCAGGGCAGGACTAGCCCGTCGGGAGACCCAGTACTTC. The encoded protein is CASRAGLARRETQYF. J is TRBJ2-5 and V is TRBV2, with 8 bases matching TRBD2. This CDR3 contains 15 residues. V was pared by 6 bases and J by 5 bases, with 11 bases of the junction left unmatched. Germline V lookup: CDR1 SNHLY, CDR2 FYNNEI. Together with reference TRBV2 and TRBJ2-5, the CDR3 gives the full variable domain: EPEVTQTPSHQVTQMGQEVILRCVPISNHLYFYWYRQILGQKVEFLVSFYNNEISEKSEIFDDQFSVERPDGSNFTLKIRSTKLEDSAMYFCASRAGLARRETQYFGPGTRLLVL.

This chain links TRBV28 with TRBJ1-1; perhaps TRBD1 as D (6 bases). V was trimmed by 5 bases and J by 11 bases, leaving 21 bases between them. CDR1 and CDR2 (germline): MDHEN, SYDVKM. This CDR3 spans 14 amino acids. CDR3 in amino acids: CASSPGFPGTWAFF. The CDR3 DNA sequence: TGTGCCAGCAGTCCCGGGTTCCCTGGGACATGGGCTTTCTTT.